Listed here is a single T cell receptor beta chain. The antigen remains undetermined. The record originates from a study of identical twins. Points from the study as a whole: Out-of-frame sharing of TCR alpha in monozygotic twins was underestimated by models. For out-of-frame alpha sequences shared by twins, low generation probability was in excess.

cDNA molecules carried unique molecular identifiers, and template switching added a universal primer site. In TCRdb, the 5' RACE reads were re-called with MiXCR into one record per CDR3 protein. The table has roughly 350,000 distinct CDR3 sequences, around 9% seen once. This receptor was obtained from a woman in her forties or fifties in good health. Sequencing was done on a sample of naive T cells sorted from blood.

The CDR3 loop is CASSPSSGRETQYF. CDR3 DNA: TGTGCCAGCAGCCCAAGTTCAGGGAGAGAGACCCAGTACTTC. The chain uses TRBV12-3 or TRBV12-4 and TRBJ2-5; D may match TRBD1 or TRBD2 (5 bases each). Trimming stripped 6 bases from V and 4 bases from J, with 15 bases between. This CDR3 region has 14 residues.